This T cell receptor beta chain stems from a study of blood T cell repertoires in COVID-19. This clone was seen only a few times. Germline CDR1 and CDR2: SEHNR and FQNEAQ (reference sequence). V was cut by 2 bases and J by 6 bases, with 16 bases left in between. The CDR3 is made up of 16 amino acids. The assay was immunoSEQ multiplex PCR, and TCRdb's table has in-frame clones only and misses some. The sample includes over 120,000 clones, about 80% of them seen just once. Source material: peripheral blood. The clonotype originates from a woman of 80 years or more with acute or convalescent COVID-19. The V and J genes are TRBV7-9 and TRBJ2-2; a weak D match, TRBD1 (6 bases). CDR3 sequence: CASSLSAGKGAGELFF. CDR3 DNA sequence: TGTGCCAGCAGCTTATCGGCAGGGAAGGGGGCCGGGGAGCTGTTTTTT.